The clone carrying this T cell receptor (beta chain) has more than one count but fewer than ten. Its antigen remains unidentified. The data were taken from a study of T cell repertoires in cytomegalovirus infection. As for the study in general: Matching HLA type, along with CMV infection, was indicated by public TCR beta signatures. Study-level results: Frequencies of public TCR beta families were cumulated, and this identified carriers of CMV plus the relevant HLA.

TCRdb fed the reads into MiXCR, producing one record per CDR3 protein. In the table there are roughly 640,000 distinct CDR3 sequences, roughly 24% of which are singletons. CDR1 and CDR2 from the germline V gene are SEHNR and FQNEAQ (reference sequence). This CDR3 is 16 amino acids long. The J segment lost 6 bases and the V segment lost 5 bases, leaving 10 bases of the junction unmatched. The sample taken for sequencing was CD8+ T cells from PBMCs. The sequence was obtained from a human donor in good health (CMV status not recorded). Some clones in this sample may be carry-over from other donors' samples. The gene calls are TRBV7-9 and TRBJ1-5; TRBD1 matches at 10 bases. The CDR3 DNA reads as TGTGCCAGCAGCCCAGTGGGGACAGGGGATATTCAGCCCCAGCATTTT. Protein product: CASSPVGTGDIQPQHF.